This T cell receptor (beta chain) was retrieved from a study of T cell repertoires in cytomegalovirus infection. The wider study: HLA-C-restricted CMV epitopes, recently identified, and well-studied HLA-B-restricted ones were used by the study.

Concerning this clonotype itself: Its antigen is still unknown.

TCRdb re-called the reads with MiXCR, one entry per CDR3 protein. The sample has around 710,000 distinct CDR3 sequences; approximately 32% are singletons. Findings of the study overall: HLA-C-restricted CMV clonotypes gave the most frequent clonotype in two of eight donors.

The CDR3 extends over 13 amino acids. Trimming took off 8 bases at V and 1 base at J, with 10 bases between the two ends. Germline lookup yields CDR1 SEHNR and CDR2 FQNEAQ (reference sequence). This receptor was identified in a human donor in good health (CMV status not recorded). Some clones in this sample may be carry-over from other donors' samples. The sample was cultured CD8+ T cells from PBMCs, taken from culture after CMV antigen stimulation. This chain uses TRBV7-9 with TRBJ2-3; D possibly uses TRBD1 or TRBD2 (6 bases each). In nucleotides, the CDR3 is TGTGCCAGCCGGGGGCGGGGCACAGATACGCAGTATTTT. It yields the protein CASRGRGTDTQYF. Full variable domain (outside the CDR3, taken from reference TRBV7-9 and TRBJ2-3): DTGVSQNPRHKITKRGQNVTFRCDPISEHNRLYWYRQTLGQGPEFLTYFQNEAQLEKSRLLSDRFSAERPKGSFSTLEIQRTEQGDSAMYLCASRGRGTDTQYFGPGTRLTVL.